This is a list of T cell receptor beta chains from one sample in a study of T cell responses to AZD1222 COVID-19 vaccine. The method was immunoSEQ multiplex PCR; TCRdb's version includes in-frame clones alone and lacks a portion of them. The data show some 150,000 clones, over 90% seen once. Sequenced here: peripheral blood, sampled on day 0 of AZD1222 vaccination. The receptors come from an adult in good health. The CDR3 runs from the conserved cysteine through the conserved F or W. Each record gives: J gene, D gene, V gene, clone size, CDR3 protein, CDR3 DNA. The D gene is left open where the match is weak. Not every row has a clone size; where given, it reads once, few, many or a size class.

>TRBJ1-6|TRBD1|TRBV5-4|.
CASSARTGGYNSPLHF
TGTGCCAGCAGCGCCCGGACAGGGGGATATAATTCACCCCTCCACTTT
>TRBJ1-1|TRBD1|TRBV18|.
CASSPSGQLNTEAFF
TGTGCCAGCTCACCATCGGGACAGTTGAACACTGAAGCTTTCTTT
>TRBJ2-1|.|TRBV7-9|.
CASSLTRGLDTHNEQFF
TGTGCCAGCAGCTTGACGCGGGGCCTGGATACTCACAATGAGCAGTTCTTC
>TRBJ1-2|TRBD1|TRBV9|.
CASSAGGQGSYGYTF
TGTGCCAGCAGCGCGGGGGGACAGGGGAGCTATGGCTACACCTTC
>TRBJ2-1|TRBD1|TRBV11-3|.
CASSSNRGTGAYNEQFF
TGTGCCAGCAGCTCTAACCGGGGGACAGGGGCTTACAATGAGCAGTTCTTC
>TRBJ2-1|TRBD1|TRBV10-3|.
CAISDIGQGTDNEQFF
TGTGCCATCAGTGACATCGGACAGGGGACAGACAATGAGCAGTTCTTC
>TRBJ1-2|TRBD1|TRBV9|.
CASSPGTGGLGYTF
TGTGCCAGCAGCCCGGGGACAGGGGGCCTCGGCTACACCTTC
>TRBJ2-1|TRBD2|TRBV11-2|once
CASSLSGGADNEQFF
TGTGCCAGCAGCTTAAGCGGGGGGGCGGACAATGAGCAGTTCTTC
>TRBJ1-2|TRBD1|TRBV4-1|.
CASSHPGQGEIYGYTF
TGCGCCAGCAGCCACCCGGGACAGGGAGAGATCTATGGCTACACCTTC
>TRBJ1-1|TRBD1|TRBV25-1|medium-sized
CASRQGPGWNTEAFF
TGTGCCAGCAGACAGGGGCCAGGTTGGAACACTGAAGCTTTCTTT
>TRBJ1-2|TRBD1|TRBV11-2|.
CASSLSHTGTGGGYTF
TGTGCCAGCAGCTTATCCCATACAGGGACAGGTGGGGGCTACACCTTC
>TRBJ2-3|TRBD2|TRBV6-5|.
CASSYSERDSTDTQYF
TGTGCCAGCAGTTACTCGGAGCGGGACAGCACAGATACGCAGTATTTT
>TRBJ1-2|.|TRBV11-1|.
CASSADINYGYTF
TGTGCCAGCAGCGCCGACATTAACTATGGCTACACCTTC
>TRBJ1-6|.|TRBV10-3|.
CAIRTEPNSPLHF
TGTGCCATCAGGACGGAACCGAATTCACCCCTCCACTTT
>TRBJ1-3|TRBD1|TRBV12-5|.
CASGLEGQAGNTIYF
TGTGCTAGTGGTTTGGAGGGACAGGCGGGAAACACCATATATTTT
>TRBJ1-2|.|TRBV6-5|.
CASRLAQGLYGYTF
TGTGCCAGCAGGCTCGCTCAGGGGTTATACGGCTACACCTTC
>TRBJ1-2|TRBD1|TRBV6-6|.
CASSYRQGDRGYTF
TGTGCCAGCAGTTACCGACAGGGGGATCGTGGCTACACCTTC
>TRBJ1-5|.|TRBV30|once
CAWSIGETQPQHF
TGTGCCTGGAGTATCGGAGAGACACAGCCCCAGCATTTT
>TRBJ2-2|.|TRBV7-8|.
CASSRQQGWNTGELFF
TGTGCCAGCAGCCGACAGCAGGGATGGAACACCGGGGAGCTGTTTTTT
>TRBJ2-3|TRBD1|TRBV30|.
CAWSVQGAKDTQYF
TGTGCCTGGAGTGTACAGGGGGCTAAAGATACGCAGTATTTT
>TRBJ2-3|.|TRBV21-1|.
CASSTGTGTDLPDTQYF
TGTGCCAGCAGCACGGGAACCGGGACGGACCTGCCAGATACGCAGTATTTT
>TRBJ2-5|TRBD2|TRBV30|.
CASSTHGLAGGGRETQYF
TGTGCCTCCTCGACACATGGACTAGCGGGAGGAGGAAGGGAGACCCAGTACTTC
>TRBJ1-4|.|TRBV4-3|.
CASSQDEGTNEKLFF
TGCGCCAGCAGCCAAGACGAGGGGACTAATGAAAAACTGTTTTTT
>TRBJ1-4|.|TRBV4-1|.
CASSRTPGGEKLFF
TGCGCCAGCAGCCGAACCCCGGGAGGCGAAAAACTGTTTTTT
>TRBJ2-6|.|TRBV7-2|.
CASSLVAGNGGANVLTF
TGTGCCAGCAGCTTAGTGGCAGGGAATGGAGGGGCCAACGTCCTGACTTTC
>TRBJ2-1|TRBD2|TRBV14|.
CASSHQRDYYNEQFF
TGTGCCAGCAGCCACCAGCGGGACTACTACAATGAGCAGTTCTTC
>TRBJ1-2|.|TRBV11-2|.
CASSLDPGAPANYGYTF
TGTGCCAGCAGCTTAGATCCCGGCGCACCCGCTAACTATGGCTACACCTTC
>TRBJ2-7|TRBD2|TRBV7-9|.
CASSLFTSGSPEQYF
TGTGCCAGCAGCTTATTTACTAGCGGGTCTCCCGAGCAGTACTTC
>TRBJ1-2|.|TRBV5-1|.
CASSSEGNYGYTF
TGCGCCAGCAGCTCTGAGGGGAACTATGGCTACACCTTC
>TRBJ2-7|.|TRBV5-1|.
CASSLAPQVGEQYF
TGCGCCAGCAGCTTGGCCCCGCAGGTAGGGGAGCAGTACTTC
>TRBJ2-3|.|TRBV7-2|.
CASSLRPSRPDTQYF
TGTGCCAGCAGCTTACGACCCTCTCGTCCAGATACGCAGTATTTT
>TRBJ2-7|.|TRBV18|.
CASSPDDSPYEQYF
TGTGCCAGCTCACCAGACGACAGCCCCTACGAGCAGTACTTC
>TRBJ1-1|.|TRBV3-1/TRBV3-2|.
CASRGMNTEAFF
TGTGCCAGCAGAGGGATGAACACTGAAGCTTTCTTT
>TRBJ1-2|.|TRBV16|few
CASSLDTNYGYTF
TGTGCCAGCAGCCTCGATACTAACTATGGCTACACCTTC
>TRBJ2-5|.|TRBV7-3|once
CASSFTGGETQYF
TGTGCCAGCAGCTTCACCGGCGGGGAGACCCAGTACTTC
>TRBJ2-7|.|TRBV2|once
CASSGRGAENEQYF
TGTGCCAGCAGTGGGAGGGGGGCAGAGAACGAGCAGTACTTC
>TRBJ2-6|.|TRBV6-1|.
CASSGGTVLSGANVLTF
TGTGCCAGCAGTGGCGGGACAGTCCTCTCTGGGGCCAACGTCCTGACTTTC
>TRBJ2-1|TRBD2|TRBV28|.
CASSFLAGVGNEQFF
TGTGCCAGCAGTTTCTTGGCGGGAGTGGGGAATGAGCAGTTCTTC
>TRBJ1-6|.|TRBV11-2|.
CASSLAPKGPSSYNSPLHF
TGTGCCAGCAGCTTAGCTCCCAAGGGGCCAAGCTCCTATAATTCACCCCTCCACTTT
>TRBJ1-1|.|TRBV15|.
CATSRGSQVEAFF
TGTGCCACCAGCAGGGGATCACAGGTTGAAGCTTTCTTT
>TRBJ1-6|TRBD1|TRBV5-6|medium-sized
CASSPAGTENSPLHF
TGTGCCAGCAGCCCCGCCGGGACAGAGAATTCACCCCTCCACTTT
>TRBJ1-1|.|TRBV5-1|.
CASSLERGTEAFF
TGCGCCAGCAGCTTGGAGAGAGGCACTGAAGCTTTCTTT
>TRBJ1-4|TRBD1|TRBV4-3|.
CASSQVKFFSRQGHSRKLFF
TGCGCCAGCAGCCAAGTTAAATTCTTTAGCCGACAGGGGCATTCGAGGAAACTGTTTTTT
>TRBJ1-1|.|TRBV18|.
CASSPIRRRNTEAFF
TGTGCCAGCTCACCAATACGGCGGAGGAACACTGAAGCTTTCTTT
>TRBJ1-5|TRBD1|TRBV15|.
CATSRDRAGGDQPQHF
TGTGCCACCAGCAGAGATAGGGCAGGGGGAGATCAGCCCCAGCATTTT
>TRBJ2-5|.|TRBV10-3|.
CAIRRTVGSYQETQYF
TGTGCCATCAGACGGACAGTTGGGTCTTACCAAGAGACCCAGTACTTC
>TRBJ2-5|TRBD2|TRBV10-3|once
CAISDLAGVETQYF
TGTGCCATCAGTGATCTAGCGGGAGTTGAGACCCAGTACTTC
>TRBJ2-3|TRBD2|TRBV6-2/TRBV6-3|.
CASSPLAGDTDTQYF
TGTGCCAGCAGTCCCCTAGCGGGAGACACAGATACGCAGTATTTT
>TRBJ2-1|.|TRBV5-4|.
CASSPTVGGSYNEQFF
TGTGCCAGCAGCCCAACCGTCGGGGGCTCCTACAATGAGCAGTTCTTC
>TRBJ2-1|TRBD1|TRBV27|.
CASGTGNNYNEQFF
TGTGCCAGCGGGACAGGGAACAACTACAATGAGCAGTTCTTC
>TRBJ1-1|.|TRBV27|.
CASALVGGARTEAFF
TGTGCCAGCGCCTTGGTAGGGGGGGCGCGAACTGAAGCTTTCTTT
>TRBJ1-1|.|TRBV15|.
CATSRGRVMNTEAFF
TGTGCCACCAGCAGAGGTAGGGTTATGAACACTGAAGCTTTCTTT
>TRBJ1-2|TRBD1|TRBV11-1|.
CASSSREARGQGYTF
TGTGCCAGCAGCTCTCGCGAAGCGAGGGGGCAGGGCTACACCTTC